The T cell receptor (beta chain) under discussion was sequenced for a study of identical twins. TCRdb re-called the 5' RACE reads with MiXCR, one entry per CDR3 protein. The data contain about 690,000 distinct CDR3 sequences, approximately 21% of them singletons. This clonotype was counted only a few times. The CDR3 consists of 13 residues. V shed 7 bases and J shed 5 bases, with 13 bases lying between them. Per the germline V gene, CDR1 is MNHNS and CDR2 is SASEGT. In addition, the sample was reused for a study of T cells expressing NK-cell markers.

The sequence was obtained from a woman aged 18-29 years in good health. The material sequenced was PBMCs. The chain links TRBV6-1 to TRBJ2-3, with D tentatively TRBD2 (5 bases). In DNA form, the CDR3 reads TGTGCCAGCACCCAGATTGGAGGAGATACGCAGTATTTT. Encoded protein: CASTQIGGDTQYF.